This TCR beta chain was recovered during a study of blood T cell repertoires in COVID-19. Sequenced by immunoSEQ multiplex PCR; TCRdb stores in-frame clones only, minus some. Among some 76,000 clones listed, roughly 91% were seen once. After removal of 6 bases from V and 5 bases from J, the junction contained 11 bases not matched to a gene. Germline CDR1 is MNHEY and CDR2 is SMNVEV (reference sequence). CDR3 length: 15 amino acids. Input material: peripheral blood. The J gene is TRBJ1-2, the V gene TRBV27; TRBD1 matches at 8 bases. The TCR comes from a man in his fifties or sixties with acute or convalescent COVID-19. Written as DNA, the CDR3 is TGTGCCAGCAGCGACGGACAGGGAAGCGGGTATGGCTACACCTTC. Protein sequence: CASSDGQGSGYGYTF.